One sample yielded the 13 T cell receptor beta chains listed below, sequenced in a study of blood T cells in healthy people across ages. A sample-barcoded 5' primer and a J-beta primer mix were used in a second PCR of roughly 6 to 12 cycles. TCRdb used MiXCR to reprocess the 5' RACE reads, holding one entry per CDR3 protein. The top ten clones hold about 30% of a sample with about 670,000 distinct CDR3 sequences, roughly 41% of them seen once. The sequenced sample consisted of blood. The source is a man of 80 years or more in good health.

The CDR3 DNA reads as TGTGCCAGCAGCTTATACCGGGACAGTAATGAAAAACTGTTTTTT. This gives the protein CASSLYRDSNEKLFF. This chain connects TRBV11-2 to TRBJ1-4; TRBD1 aligns across 7 bases. This CDR3 spans 15 amino acids. V shed 2 bases and J 4 bases; nucleotides not matched to a gene: 4. Germline CDR1 reads SGHAT; CDR2 reads FQNNGV.

The chain carries TRBV29-1 and TRBJ1-2; TRBD1 might be the D (6 bases). CDR1 is SQVTM and CDR2 is ANQGSEA in the germline V gene. V lost 4 bases and J lost 1, with 19 bases in between. CDR3 length: 16 amino acids. CDR3 residues: CSVGFLGGAHNYGYTF. DNA of the CDR3: TGCAGCGTTGGGTTCCTTGGGGGGGCCCATAACTATGGCTACACCTTC.

On this clonotype itself: A read error may produce the germline difference seen at one junction end. CDR3 in DNA: TGCGCCAGCAGCGTAGATCGGGGTATGGGGGAGACCCAGAACTTC. The encoded protein is CASSVDRGMGETQNF. This chain uses TRBV9 with TRBJ2-7; D is tentatively TRBD1 or TRBD2 (5 bases each). Germline lookup yields CDR1 SGDLS and CDR2 YYNGEE. The CDR3 sequence is 15 residues long.

V is TRBV27 and J is TRBJ2-1, with 16 bases that match TRBD2. V gave up 7 bases and J gave up 6 bases; unmatched junction bases: 15. The CDR3 spans 19 residues. Germline V gives CDR1 MNHEY, CDR2 SMNVEV (reference sequence). The CDR3 sequence: CASNFRAGTSGGALNEQFF. Written as DNA, the CDR3 is TGTGCCAGCAATTTCCGGGCCGGGACTAGCGGGGGGGCCCTCAATGAGCAGTTCTTC.

This chain joins TRBV28 and TRBJ1-5; maybe TRBD1 (6 bases). The CDR3 covers 17 residues. The germline V gene encodes CDR1 MDHEN and CDR2 SYDVKM. Trimming took 4 bases from V and 4 from J, leaving 20 bases between them. The DNA of the CDR3 is TGTGCCAGCAGTTCGGACCAAAGGACAGTACCGAATCAGCCCCAGCATTTT. The encoded protein is CASSSDQRTVPNQPQHF.

In DNA form, the CDR3 reads TGTGCCAGCAGCCCAGTCCCTATCCGGGGCCTCAAGAATGAGCAGTTCTTC. Translated: CASSPVPIRGLKNEQFF. The chain couples TRBV5-6 to TRBJ2-1; D may be TRBD1 or TRBD2 (5 bases each). This CDR3 is 17 amino acids long. Germline V gene data show CDR1 as SGHDT and CDR2 as YYEEEE. V lost 4 bases and J lost 7, with 24 bases in between.

V usage is TRBV20-1 and J usage is TRBJ2-3; possible D gene TRBD1, 6 bases. V was pared by 6 bases and J by 2 bases, with 12 bases between. Germline V gene sequence: CDR1 DFQATT, CDR2 SNEGSKA (reference sequence). This CDR3 contains 13 residues. The CDR3 region has the DNA TGCAGTGCCTCAACAGGGTCCACAGATACGCAGTATTTT. Its protein is CSASTGSTDTQYF.

The chain joins TRBV12-3 or TRBV12-4 to TRBJ2-3, with D possibly matching TRBD1 (5 bases). CDR3 size: 13 residues. Trimming removed 6 bases at V and 3 bases at J, with 10 bases between. This CDR3 reads CASRRQLTDTQYF. In nucleotides, the CDR3 is TGTGCCAGCAGGCGACAGCTAACAGATACGCAGTATTTT.

V and J are TRBV6-2 or TRBV6-3 and TRBJ1-1; 7 bases map to TRBD1. The V segment lost 8 bases and the J segment 1 base; nucleotides outside the gene matches: 7. The germline CDR1 and CDR2 sequences are MNHEY and SVGEGT. The CDR3 runs to 14 residues. CDR3 in DNA: TGTGCCAGCGGCGATCGACAGGGGAACACTGAAGCTTTCTTT. Translated, it gives CASGDRQGNTEAFF.

The chain uses TRBV5-1 and TRBJ1-1, with a weak D call TRBD1 (5 bases). Germline CDR1 reads SGHRS; CDR2 reads YFSETQ. This CDR3 has 15 residues. V was trimmed by 0 bases and J by 0 bases, leaving 9 bases between them. The CDR3 protein is CASSLGGGMNTEAFF. The DNA for the CDR3 is TGCGCCAGCAGCTTGGGTGGGGGGATGAACACTGAAGCTTTCTTT.

This clonotype was detected once. The chain is built from TRBV20-1 and TRBJ2-3; 7 bases line up with TRBD2. V lost 6 bases to trimming and J lost 2 bases; unmatched junction nucleotides: 8. The CDR3 has 14 residues. Germline V gene sequence: CDR1 DFQATT, CDR2 SNEGSKA (reference sequence). The CDR3 loop reads CSAGLDRTTDTQYF. CDR3 DNA sequence: TGCAGTGCAGGACTAGACCGGACCACAGATACGCAGTATTTT.

The chain combines TRBV29-1 with TRBJ2-3, with TRBD1 as a possible D gene (6 bases). CDR1 and CDR2 from the germline V gene are SQVTM and ANQGSEA. Trimming took 6 bases from V and 4 from J, leaving 17 bases between them. The CDR3 contains 14 residues. The CDR3, as DNA: TGCAGCGTACGACAGGTCCACCCCGCAGATACGCAGTATTTT. It specifies CSVRQVHPADTQYF.

The chain has TRBV7-2 and TRBJ1-6; D is perhaps TRBD1 (5 bases). Trimming removed 2 bases at V and 9 bases at J, with 11 bases between. The CDR3 consists of 14 residues. Germline V lookup: CDR1 SGHTA, CDR2 FQGNSA. CDR3 sequence (DNA): TGTGCCAGCAGCTTAAATCAGGGCCGTTCACCCCTCCACTTT. Encoded protein: CASSLNQGRSPLHF.